The text below deals with one T cell receptor beta chain. Antigen: not known. The sample belongs to a study of human thymus T cells. Whole-study results and caveats: V and J gene usage appeared biased in thymic and blood repertoires.

Corrective cardiac surgery supplied the resected thymus tissue. Clones were read by immunoSEQ multiplex PCR, and TCRdb kept only the in-frame ones, dropping some. Here the sample spans fewer than 85,000 clones, roughly 96% being singletons. This clonotype was obtained from a girl under three years old with a congenital heart defect but otherwise immunologically healthy. Specimen: thymus tissue.

CDR3 bases: TGTGCCAGCAGCTTTTCCCGGTCTACTGAAGCTTTCTTT. The encoded protein is CASSFSRSTEAFF. The V call is TRBV13, the J call TRBJ1-1; no clear D. The CDR3 spans 13 residues. Trimming took 3 bases from V and 5 from J, leaving 10 bases between them. Germline V CDR1 and CDR2: PRHDT, FYEKMQ (reference sequence).